This T cell receptor beta chain stems from a study of blood T cell repertoires in COVID-19. Turning to the study itself: Acute and convalescent COVID-19 samples came from the United States, Italy and Spain.

TCRdb keeps only in-frame clones here, not all; method: immunoSEQ multiplex PCR. The sample has roughly 400,000 clones, about 92% seen once. With 2 bases removed from V and 7 bases from J, the gap between germline ends came to 8 bases. This CDR3 spans 12 amino acids. Germline CDR1 KGHSH, CDR2 LQKENI. This clonotype was obtained from a man aged 18 to 29 who had recovered from COVID-19. This sequence joins TRBV18 and TRBJ1-1; no clear D gene. Sequenced input: PBMCs or T cells enriched from blood (not recorded which). In nucleotides, the CDR3 is TGTGCCAGCTCACCAATCGCCGGTGAAGCTTTCTTT. Protein sequence: CASSPIAGEAFF. Together with reference TRBV18 and TRBJ1-1, the CDR3 gives the full variable domain: NAGVMQNPRHLVRRRGQEARLRCSPMKGHSHVYWYRQLPEEGLKFMVYLQKENIIDESGMPKERFSAEFPKEGPSILRIQQVVRGDSAAYFCASSPIAGEAFFGQGTRLTVV.